Listed below are T cell receptor beta chains from one sample, sequenced in a study of T cells in Graves' hyperthyroidism and ophthalmopathy. TCRdb recomputed calls from the multiplex PCR reads with MiXCR, one row per CDR3 protein. The sample has 350,000 or so distinct CDR3 sequences, roughly 20% seen once. Sequencing was performed on blood. These TCRs come from a woman aged 50 to 60 with Graves' hyperthyroidism. CDR3s include the opening cysteine and the closing phenylalanine or tryptophan. Fields, in order: V gene, clone size, J gene, D gene, CDR3 protein, CDR3 DNA. The D gene is left open where the match is weak. Clone size, where shown, is once, few, many, or a class for clones that have expanded.

TRBV9	once	TRBJ2-7	TRBD2	CASSTGTSGRAHEQYF	TGTGCCAGCAGCACCGGGACTAGCGGGAGGGCCCACGAGCAGTACTTC
TRBV4-1	few	TRBJ2-2	.	CASSRGPGARTGELFF	TGCGCCAGCAGCCGGGGGCCAGGGGCGAGGACCGGGGAGCTGTTTTTT
TRBV15	.	TRBJ2-1	.	CATSSLMGPDEEQFF	TGTGCCACCAGCAGTCTCATGGGGCCGGATGAGGAGCAGTTCTTC
TRBV9	.	TRBJ1-2	.	CASSVDGGRAYGYTF	TGTGCCAGCAGCGTAGACGGGGGACGGGCCTATGGCTACACCTTC
TRBV20-1	.	TRBJ1-1	.	CSARDHKGPNTEAFF	TGCAGTGCTAGAGATCATAAAGGGCCCAACACTGAAGCTTTCTTT
TRBV7-9	.	TRBJ2-3	TRBD2	CASHPGTRTDTQYF	TGTGCCTCCCACCCCGGGACTAGAACAGATACGCAGTATTTT
TRBV25-1	.	TRBJ2-5	TRBD2	CASSGGLAGLYF	TGTGCCAGCAGTGGGGGACTAGCGGGCTTGTACTTC
TRBV3-1	few	TRBJ1-3	.	CASSQGAEFSGNTIYF	TGTGCCAGCAGCCAAGGAGCAGAGTTCTCTGGAAACACCATATATTTT
TRBV4-2	few	TRBJ1-1	TRBD1	CASSLGTDLNTEAFF	TGTGCCAGCAGCCTAGGGACAGACTTGAACACTGAAGCTTTCTTT
TRBV11-2	many	TRBJ2-1	.	CASSYETGGISYNEQFF	TGTGCCAGCAGCTACGAGACAGGAGGAATCTCCTACAATGAGCAGTTCTTC
TRBV12-3/TRBV12-4	.	TRBJ2-2	.	CASSPITGELFF	TGTGCCAGCAGTCCGATCACCGGGGAGCTGTTTTTT
TRBV6-1	.	TRBJ2-7	TRBD1	CAGGQGADEQYF	TGTGCCGGGGGACAGGGGGCTGACGAGCAGTACTTC
TRBV5-1	few	TRBJ1-1	.	CASSVQERTEKAFF	TGCGCCAGCAGCGTACAGGAGAGGACGGAGAAAGCTTTCTTT
TRBV2	.	TRBJ2-1	TRBD2	CASSLSGRASYNEQFF	TGTGCCAGCAGCCTTAGCGGGAGGGCGTCCTACAATGAGCAGTTCTTC
TRBV3-1	many	TRBJ2-5	.	CASSQASGYQETQYF	TGTGCCAGCAGCCAAGCGAGCGGGTACCAAGAGACCCAGTACTTC
TRBV6-1	few	TRBJ2-5	.	CASSPTPPKGRSGKTQYF	TGTGCCAGCAGCCCCACGCCCCCCAAAGGAAGGAGTGGGAAGACCCAGTACTTC
TRBV6-6	.	TRBJ2-6	.	CASSYSTTGNVLTF	TGTGCCAGCAGTTACTCGACCACTGGCAACGTCCTGACTTTC
TRBV5-1	.	TRBJ2-5	TRBD2	CASSFTAGEGAGETQYF	TGCGCCAGCAGCTTTACAGCGGGAGAAGGAGCGGGAGAGACCCAGTACTTC
TRBV9	.	TRBJ2-5	TRBD2	CASSFHLGGGETQYF	TGTGCCAGCAGCTTCCACCTGGGGGGGGGGGAGACCCAGTACTTC
TRBV5-1	once	TRBJ2-1	TRBD2	CASSLIAGGRDEQFF	TGCGCCAGCAGCTTAATAGCGGGAGGGAGAGATGAGCAGTTCTTC
TRBV5-1	few	TRBJ1-4	.	CASSLETIAEKLFF	TGCGCCAGCAGCTTGGAGACAATCGCTGAAAAACTGTTTTTT
TRBV2	many	TRBJ2-3	TRBD1	CARRVQGSDTQYF	TGTGCCAGAAGGGTACAGGGGTCCGATACGCAGTATTTT
TRBV5-1	many	TRBJ2-3	TRBD2	CASSFGLAGGSGTDTQYF	TGCGCCAGCAGCTTTGGACTAGCGGGAGGGAGTGGCACAGATACGCAGTATTTT
TRBV6-5	.	TRBJ1-4	.	CASSYSQTNEKLFF	TGTGCCAGCAGTTACTCTCAAACTAATGAAAAACTGTTTTTT
TRBV15	many	TRBJ1-1	.	CATSRASNTEAFF	TGTGCCACCAGCAGGGCGTCGAACACTGAAGCTTTCTTT
TRBV3-1	many	TRBJ1-1	.	CASSQDVVANTEAFF	TGTGCCAGCAGCCAAGATGTAGTAGCGAACACTGAAGCTTTCTTT
TRBV2	few	TRBJ2-4	.	CASSEVDIQYF	TGTGCCAGCAGTGAAGTAGACATTCAGTACTTC